The source of this T cell receptor beta chain is a study of blood T cell repertoires in COVID-19. Across the whole study: Samples came from the United States, Italy and Spain, spanning acute and convalescent COVID-19. Sample material is recorded as cDNA or gDNA derived from T cells, B-cell-depleted T cells, or PBMCs.

Regarding this clone: The sample contains more than one DNA sequence encoding this CDR3.

Per the study methods: Scientists estimated how many nucleated cells there were by amplifying reference gene primers. Sequenced by immunoSEQ multiplex PCR; TCRdb stores in-frame clones only, minus some. Clonal size and the V and J genes are those of that table, whereas D and trimming came from the DNA. Of 470,000 or so clones listed, 70% to 90% are singletons. The TCR sequence derives from a human donor in a cohort sampled during active COVID-19. Material: peripheral blood.

Written as DNA, the CDR3 is TGTGCCAGTAGGAACAGGGGCAATACCGGGGAGCTGTTTTTT. Translation gives CASRNRGNTGELFF. V and J are TRBV19 and TRBJ2-2, with TRBD1 matching over 7 bases. J lost 5 bases, V lost 6 bases, and 6 bases had no gene match. CDR3 length: 14 amino acids. Germline V gene sequence: CDR1 LNHDA, CDR2 SQIVND (reference sequence).